This T cell receptor (beta chain) originates from a study of blood T cell repertoires in COVID-19. Across the study: From the United States, Italy and Spain came samples of acute and convalescent COVID-19.

Original processing notes: The assay estimated nucleated cells by amplifying reference gene primers. The repertoire was sequenced with immunoSEQ multiplex PCR; TCRdb's copy has only in-frame clones and lacks some. V, J and clone size reflect that table, while D and trimming were determined from the DNA. Of 25,000 to 35,000 clones listed, 65% to 90% were seen once; the top ten hold about an eighth. The CDR3 covers 15 residues. Looked up from germline, CDR1 is KGHSH and CDR2 is LQKENI. V trimming: 3 bases; J trimming: 4 bases; junction bases outside the gene matches: 3. The sequence came from a human donor in a cohort sampled during active COVID-19. Sequencing was carried out using peripheral blood. The J gene is TRBJ2-5, the V gene TRBV18; 12 bases align to TRBD1. The CDR3 DNA is TGTGCCAGCTCACCGGCGGGACAGGGGGCAGAGACCCAGTACTTC. Encoded protein: CASSPAGQGAETQYF.